Below, 11 T cell receptor beta chains from the same sample are listed, as sequenced in a study of shared clonotypes between healthy human individuals. The repertoire was sequenced with immunoSEQ multiplex PCR; TCRdb's copy has only in-frame clones and lacks some. This sample yields some 980,000 clones, of which 60% to 85% are seen a single time; around 1.5% belongs to the top ten. Sequenced input: memory CD4+ T cells sorted from blood. The subset here: CD45RA-negative fraction. These receptors all stem from a young man in good health.

The CDR3 region is CASSPPEGAPRGAFF. The CDR3, as DNA: TGTGCCAGCTCACCACCGGAGGGGGCGCCCAGAGGAGCTTTCTTT. The chain uses TRBV18 and TRBJ1-1; 7 nucleotides agree with TRBD1. CDR1 and CDR2 from the germline V gene are KGHSH and LQKENI. The junction had 11 bases not matched to a gene; V was cut back by 0 bases and J by 10 bases. This CDR3 is built from 15 residues.

The chain recombines TRBV7-2 with TRBJ2-2; 12 bases map to TRBD2. The V gene end was trimmed by 3 bases and the J gene end by 7 bases; junction bases not matched to a gene: 6. Germline CDR1 SGHTA, CDR2 FQGNSA. CDR3 length equals 16 residues. For the CDR3, the DNA is TGTGCCAGCAGCTTGGGTACTAGCGGGAGGAGCGGGGAGCTGTTTTTT. This translates into CASSLGTSGRSGELFF.

V and J are TRBV30 and TRBJ2-1; D tentatively fits TRBD1 or TRBD2 (5 bases each). CDR1 GTSNPN and CDR2 SVGIG come from the germline V gene (reference sequence). CDR3 length equals 14 residues. Trimming shortened V by 1 base and J by 6 bases, and 13 bases separated the two germline ends. The CDR3 loop is CAWSAGTYSNEQFF. CDR3 nucleotides: TGTGCCTGGAGTGCGGGGACCTACAGCAATGAGCAGTTCTTC.

The chain employs TRBV30 and TRBJ2-6; D possibly matches TRBD1 or TRBD2 (5 bases each). The CDR3 is 16 residues long. V was pared by 5 bases and J by 0 bases, with 14 bases between. Germline values: CDR1 GTSNPN, CDR2 SVGIG (reference sequence). DNA for the CDR3: TGTGCCTGGGTGGGGACGCCCTTCTCTGGGGCCAACGTCCTGACTTTC. Its translation: CAWVGTPFSGANVLTF.

This chain uses TRBV7-2 with TRBJ1-3; D is unclear. This CDR3 has 14 residues. The germline V gene has CDR1 SGHTA and CDR2 FQGNSA. V was pared by 5 bases and J by 0 bases, with 8 bases between. CDR3 nucleotide sequence: TGTGCCAGCAGCCAGCGGTCCTCTGGAAACACCATATATTTT. Its translation is CASSQRSSGNTIYF.

The chain has TRBV7-2 and TRBJ1-3; TRBD1 aligns across 9 bases. This CDR3 region has 16 residues. Trimming cost V 1 base and J 4 bases; bases outside gene matches: 5. The germline gives CDR1 SGHTA, CDR2 FQGNSA. The CDR3 DNA follows: TGTGCCAGCAGCTTAGGGGACAGGGTATCAGGAAACACCATATATTTT. It translates to CASSLGDRVSGNTIYF. Looking up the rest from reference TRBV7-2 and TRBJ1-3 gives the full variable domain: GAGVSQSPSNKVTEKGKDVELRCDPISGHTALYWYRQSLGQGLEFLIYFQGNSAPDKSGLPSDRFSAERTGGSVSTLTIQRTQQEDSAVYLCASSLGDRVSGNTIYFGEGSWLTVV.

V and J are TRBV10-3 and TRBJ2-5, with 10 bases lining up with TRBD1. V lost 6 bases, J lost 1 base, and 5 bases stayed unmatched. CDR1 and CDR2 (germline): ENHRY, SYGVKD. This CDR3 contains 15 residues. CDR3 region: CAIRPGQGSQETQYF. The CDR3 nucleotides are TGTGCCATCAGGCCGGGACAGGGGTCCCAAGAGACCCAGTACTTC.

Only one count was recorded for this clone. The chain uses TRBV4-3 and TRBJ2-2; D ambiguous. This CDR3 contains 15 residues. Germline assignment: CDR1 LGHNA and CDR2 YSLEER. Trimming took 1 base from V and 1 from J, leaving 7 bases between them. The CDR3 nucleotides are TGCGCCAGCAGCCAAGCAGACAAGAACACCGGGGAGCTGTTTTTT. Protein sequence: CASSQADKNTGELFF.

This chain joins TRBV7-2 and TRBJ2-2; 7 positions match TRBD2. Germline V gene lookup returns CDR1 SGHTA and CDR2 FQGNSA. J lost 6 bases, V lost 2 bases, and 6 bases had no gene match. The CDR3 totals 15 residues. As DNA, the CDR3 is TGTGCCAGCAGCTTAAGCGGGGTGTGGGCCGGGGAGCTGTTTTTT. This encodes CASSLSGVWAGELFF.

The V gene is TRBV2, the J gene TRBJ1-2, with D unclear. From germline, CDR1 is SNHLY and CDR2 FYNNEI. The CDR3 sequence is 13 residues long. Trimming stripped 4 bases from V and 8 bases from J, with 14 bases between. The CDR3 nucleotides are TGTGCCAGCAGTGTAACCGCGGACGGCGGCTACACCTTC. It codes for CASSVTADGGYTF.

The V and J genes are TRBV6-1 and TRBJ2-7; D gene ambiguous. Germline lookup yields CDR1 MNHNS and CDR2 SASEGT. Trimming took off 1 base at V and 3 bases at J, with 7 bases between the two ends. The CDR3 contains 13 residues. CDR3 DNA sequence: TGTGCCAGCAGTGAAGGCCCCGACTACGAGCAGTACTTC. This gives the protein CASSEGPDYEQYF.